This T cell receptor beta chain comes out of a study of CD8 T cells in ankylosing spondylitis. Deletions cut 1 base from V and 0 bases from J, with 13 bases between. Germline values: CDR1 SGHTA, CDR2 FQGNSA. CDR3 length: 16 amino acids. This clonotype was observed at least ten times. Preparation of TCR beta libraries was done by quantitative 5'-RACE with molecular barcodes. MiXCR was run by TCRdb on the 5' RACE reads, yielding one entry per CDR3 protein. Of approximately 260,000 distinct CDR3 sequences listed, approximately 9% are singletons. This chain links TRBV7-2 with TRBJ2-7; D might be TRBD2 (5 bases). The clonotype comes from a male donor with ankylosing spondylitis or in good health (not recorded which). Sequenced input: blood, either unsorted or a sorted T cell fraction (not recorded which). This CDR3 reads CASSLDVVLASYEQYF. The CDR3 DNA is TGTGCCAGCAGCTTAGACGTAGTCCTAGCCTCCTACGAGCAGTACTTC.